One and the same sample provided the 25 T cell receptor beta chains below, sequenced in a study of early T cells in non-severe SARS-CoV-2 infection. TCRdb analysed the 5' RACE reads with MiXCR anew, one entry per CDR3 protein. The data contain approximately 45,000 distinct CDR3 sequences, around 6.1% of them singletons. The sample comprised whole blood. The receptors stem from an adult who was a healthcare worker with PCR-confirmed SARS-CoV-2 infection or an uninfected control (not recorded which).

This clonotype was seen many times. The chain recombines TRBV24-1 with TRBJ2-1; D may be TRBD1 (5 bases). Trimming pared 10 bases from V and 9 bases from J, leaving 12 bases between. The CDR3 is 11 amino acids. Germline V gene data show CDR1 as KGHDR and CDR2 as SFDVKD. CDR3 loop: CATSDTFEQFF. The CDR3 DNA sequence: TGTGCCACTTCGGACACTTTTGAGCAGTTCTTC.

This clonotype occurred many times. The V and J genes are TRBV10-1 and TRBJ2-7, with D unresolved. Germline lookup yields CDR1 WNHNN and CDR2 SYGVQD (reference sequence). The CDR3 loop spans 13 amino acids. V lost 4 bases to trimming and J lost 5 bases, with 12 bases between them. The CDR3 bases are TGCGCCAGCAGTGCGAGTGGCGTAGACGAGCAGTACTTC. It yields the protein CASSASGVDEQYF.

This clonotype occurred many times. The chain joins TRBV6-1 to TRBJ1-1, with 9 bases lining up with TRBD1. Germline loops: CDR1 MNHNS, CDR2 SASEGT. This CDR3 has 16 residues. Trimming cost V 6 bases and J 3 bases; bases outside gene matches: 11. In nucleotides, the CDR3 is TGTGCCAGCAGATCTACAGGGGGCACGTTGCACACTGAAGCTTTCTTT. It encodes CASRSTGGTLHTEAFF.

In this sample, this clonotype turned up many times. V usage is TRBV12-3 or TRBV12-4 and J usage is TRBJ2-3; unclear D gene. This CDR3 spans 11 amino acids. V lost 6 bases, J lost 6 bases, and 7 bases lay in between. The CDR3 region has the DNA TGTGCCAGCAGCCTCACGGATACGCAGTATTTT. It yields the protein CASSLTDTQYF.

This clonotype was seen only a few times. The CDR3 DNA reads as TGTGCCAGCAGTCTATCGAGCGGGGCGCGAGGAGAGACCCAGTACTTC. Its translation is CASSLSSGARGETQYF. The V gene is TRBV3-1, the J gene TRBJ2-5, with TRBD2 matching over 7 bases. Germline CDR1 reads LGHDT; CDR2 reads YNNKEL (reference sequence). This CDR3 is 16 amino acids long. The junction had 14 bases not matched to a gene; V was cut back by 6 bases and J by 4 bases.

At least ten counts were recorded for this clonotype. The V gene is TRBV5-6, the J gene TRBJ2-3; D may match TRBD1 or TRBD2 (5 bases each). This CDR3 has 15 residues. Germline V CDR1 and CDR2: SGHDT, YYEEEE. V was clipped by 3 bases and J by 2 bases, with 13 bases between them. The CDR3 loop is CASSWGPRDTDTQYF. DNA of the CDR3: TGTGCCAGCAGCTGGGGACCGAGAGACACAGATACGCAGTATTTT. Together with reference TRBV5-6 and TRBJ2-3, the CDR3 gives the full variable domain: DAGVTQSPTHLIKTRGQQVTLRCSPKSGHDTVSWYQQALGQGPQFIFQYYEEEERQRGNFPDRFSGHQFPNYSSELNVNALLLGDSALYLCASSWGPRDTDTQYFGPGTRLTVL.

The J gene is TRBJ1-6, the V gene TRBV28; D might be TRBD1 (6 bases). The CDR3 totals 14 residues. Germline V gene lookup returns CDR1 MDHEN and CDR2 SYDVKM. Trimming pared 4 bases from V and 7 bases from J, leaving 11 bases between. The CDR3 DNA sequence: TGTGCCAGCAGTTCGGGGGCGAGGAATTCACCCCTCCACTTT. Protein: CASSSGARNSPLHF.

This clonotype came up many times. The rearrangement joins TRBV7-2 to TRBJ1-4; tentatively, D is TRBD1 (6 bases). The V gene lost 3 bases and the J gene lost 3 bases, with 11 bases spanning the gap. The CDR3 totals 15 residues. Germline CDR1 and CDR2: SGHTA and FQGNSA. The CDR3 is CASSFVGAANEKLFF. The CDR3 coding sequence is TGTGCCAGCAGCTTTGTGGGGGCGGCTAATGAAAAACTGTTTTTT.

In this sample, this clonotype turned up many times. The V call is TRBV2, the J call TRBJ2-1, with D perhaps matching TRBD2 (5 bases). Trimming stripped 5 bases from V and 1 base from J, with 12 bases between. Germline V gene sequence: CDR1 SNHLY, CDR2 FYNNEI. This CDR3 contains 15 residues. The CDR3 DNA is TGTGCCAGCAGTCCGGACTTTGGATCCTACAATGAGCAGTTCTTC. As protein: CASSPDFGSYNEQFF.

This clonotype was found many times. The chain couples TRBV4-2 to TRBJ1-5, with a possible D match to TRBD1 (6 bases). V was clipped by 3 bases and J by 7 bases, with 19 bases between them. The CDR3 spans 16 residues. Germline V CDR1 and CDR2: LGHNA, YNFKEQ. The CDR3 bases are TGTGCCAGCAGCCAGGGGGCCGCCGGGACCGAGCAGCCCCAGCATTTT. Translated, it gives CASSQGAAGTEQPQHF.

This clonotype occurred many times. The V gene is TRBV29-1, the J gene TRBJ2-5; D ambiguous. Germline V gives CDR1 SQVTM, CDR2 ANQGSEA. The CDR3 covers 12 residues. V dropped 6 bases and J dropped 5 bases, with 13 bases sitting between them. CDR3 nucleotide sequence: TGCAGCGTAGCCGACGGGCGGGAGACCCAGTACTTC. This codes for CSVADGRETQYF.

In its sample, this clonotype was seen a few times. This rearrangement joins TRBV7-9 to TRBJ2-7; a possible D gene is TRBD2 (7 bases). The V end lost 5 bases, the J end lost 7 bases, and 18 bases lay between the germline ends. This CDR3 has 14 amino acids. CDR1 is SEHNR, CDR2 FQNEAQ, per germline (reference sequence). CDR3 nucleotides: TGTGCCAGCAGCGGAGAACGGGGGGCATGGGAGCAGTACTTC. Protein: CASSGERGAWEQYF.

At least ten counts were recorded for this clonotype. The genes are TRBV27 and TRBJ2-3, with D tentatively TRBD1 or TRBD2 (5 bases each). CDR3 length: 15 amino acids. V lost 4 bases to trimming and J lost 0 bases, with 11 bases between them. Germline CDR1 is MNHEY and CDR2 is SMNVEV (reference sequence). The DNA for the CDR3 is TGTGCCAGCAGTTCCCGGGACCCGAGCACAGATACGCAGTATTTT. The encoded protein is CASSSRDPSTDTQYF.

This clonotype was detected ten times or more. The rearrangement uses TRBV20-1 and TRBJ2-5, with 9 bases aligning to TRBD2. CDR3 size: 14 residues. Germline lookup yields CDR1 DFQATT and CDR2 SNEGSKA (reference sequence). V trimming: 6 bases; J trimming: 2 bases; junction bases outside the gene matches: 7. The CDR3 DNA sequence: TGCAGTGCGAAGGCGGGGGGGAATCAAGAGACCCAGTACTTC. Translating it yields CSAKAGGNQETQYF.

Many counts were recorded for this clonotype. The chain links TRBV7-2 to TRBJ2-5, with 8 positions matching TRBD2. V dropped 6 bases and J dropped 7; count of bases not matched to a gene: 13. This CDR3 region has 15 residues. In germline, CDR1 is SGHTA, CDR2 FQGNSA. For the CDR3, the DNA is TGTGCCAGCAGTGATTTAGCGGGGACCTGGGGGACCCAGTACTTC. This encodes CASSDLAGTWGTQYF. Full variable domain (rest looked up from reference TRBV7-2 and TRBJ2-5): GAGVSQSPSNKVTEKGKDVELRCDPISGHTALYWYRQSLGQGLEFLIYFQGNSAPDKSGLPSDRFSAERTGGSVSTLTIQRTQQEDSAVYLCASSDLAGTWGTQYFGPGTRLLVL.

This clonotype has at least ten counts. J is TRBJ2-1 and V is TRBV4-1, with D perhaps TRBD1 (6 bases). This CDR3 contains 17 residues. Trimming left V 1 base short and J 0 bases short, with 13 bases between. Per germline, CDR1 MGHRA and CDR2 YSYEKL. CDR3 DNA: TGCGCCAGCAGCCAAGCCTACGGACAGAGCTCCTACAATGAGCAGTTCTTC. This translates into CASSQAYGQSSYNEQFF.

This clonotype was recorded many times. V and J are TRBV10-2 and TRBJ1-2; D gene uncertain. Trimming took off 0 bases at V and 7 bases at J, with 9 bases between the two ends. The CDR3 is made up of 13 amino acids. CDR1 WSHSY and CDR2 SAAADI come from the germline V gene. Here the CDR3 reads CASSESGVAGYTF. CDR3 sequence (DNA): TGCGCCAGCAGTGAGTCAGGCGTTGCTGGCTACACCTTC.

This clonotype occurred many times. This chain joins TRBV9 and TRBJ2-3; 8 bases are a match to TRBD2. CDR1 is SGDLS, CDR2 YYNGEE, per germline. The CDR3 totals 13 residues. After removal of 4 bases from V and 8 bases from J, the junction contained 6 bases not matched to a gene. The CDR3 DNA sequence: TGTGCCAGCAGCACCGGGGGGGACGTTACGCAGTATTTT. Its protein is CASSTGGDVTQYF.

J is TRBJ1-2 and V is TRBV11-2; 7 bases are shared with TRBD1. CDR1 is SGHAT, CDR2 FQNNGV, per germline. The CDR3 length is 17 residues. V gave up 3 bases and J gave up 0 bases; unmatched junction bases: 10. DNA for the CDR3: TGTGCCAGCAGCTTGAAACCGGGACAGAAGGCTAACTATGGCTACACCTTC. Its translation is CASSLKPGQKANYGYTF.

The rearrangement uses TRBV10-3 and TRBJ1-2; a possible D gene is TRBD1 (5 bases). Germline loops: CDR1 ENHRY, CDR2 SYGVKD. The CDR3 covers 13 residues. V was cut by 4 bases and J by 7 bases, with 13 bases left in between. This CDR3 reads CAISGPGTFGYTF. The CDR3 region has the DNA TGTGCCATCAGTGGGCCAGGGACGTTTGGCTACACCTTC.

This clonotype was detected a few times. The chain employs TRBV5-1 and TRBJ2-1; TRBD2 matches 13 bases. This CDR3 is built from 15 residues. V gave up 4 bases and J gave up 9 bases; unmatched junction bases: 7. Germline V CDR1 and CDR2: SGHRS, YFSETQ. This CDR3 is CASSLTSGGSFEQFF. The CDR3 coding sequence is TGCGCCAGCAGCCTGACTAGCGGGGGGAGTTTTGAGCAGTTCTTC. The whole variable domain, filled in from reference TRBV5-1 and TRBJ2-1, reads KAGVTQTPRYLIKTRGQQVTLSCSPISGHRSVSWYQQTPGQGLQFLFEYFSETQRNKGNFPGRFSGRQFSNSRSEMNVSTLELGDSALYLCASSLTSGGSFEQFFGPGTRLTVL.

This clonotype occurred a few times. The chain couples TRBV6-5 to TRBJ2-5; no clear D. CDR1 is MNHEY and CDR2 is SVGAGI in the germline V gene. V was pared by 4 bases and J by 3 bases, with 9 bases between. This CDR3 is 13 amino acids long. The CDR3 DNA reads as TGTGCCAGCAGTTCAAGGGTGGAAGAGACCCAGTACTTC. Translating it yields CASSSRVEETQYF.

This clonotype was detected a few times. J is TRBJ1-1 and V is TRBV3-1; D call uncertain. Trimming took 0 bases from V and 4 from J, leaving 9 bases between them. The CDR3 loop spans 14 amino acids. Germline CDR1 is LGHDT and CDR2 is YNNKEL (reference sequence). CDR3: CASSQDRGATEAFF. The CDR3 DNA is TGTGCCAGCAGCCAAGATCGGGGTGCCACTGAAGCTTTCTTT.

The table lists this clonotype with many counts. The rearrangement joins TRBV20-1 to TRBJ2-1; D is unresolved. CDR1 is DFQATT, CDR2 SNEGSKA, per germline (reference sequence). The V and J ends lost 0 bases and 8 bases respectively, with 8 bases between them. The CDR3 is 12 residues long. The DNA for the CDR3 is TGCAGTGCTAGAGATCCGATGCATGAGCAGTTCTTC. As protein: CSARDPMHEQFF.

In this sample, this clonotype turned up many times. This chain links TRBV28 with TRBJ1-5; 7 positions agree with TRBD1. Germline CDR1 is MDHEN and CDR2 is SYDVKM. V trimming: 3 bases; J trimming: 7 bases; junction bases outside the gene matches: 6. The CDR3 is made up of 14 amino acids. The CDR3 DNA sequence: TGTGCCAGCAGTTTGTCAGGGGGTAGGCAGCCCCAGCATTTT. Amino acid sequence: CASSLSGGRQPQHF.